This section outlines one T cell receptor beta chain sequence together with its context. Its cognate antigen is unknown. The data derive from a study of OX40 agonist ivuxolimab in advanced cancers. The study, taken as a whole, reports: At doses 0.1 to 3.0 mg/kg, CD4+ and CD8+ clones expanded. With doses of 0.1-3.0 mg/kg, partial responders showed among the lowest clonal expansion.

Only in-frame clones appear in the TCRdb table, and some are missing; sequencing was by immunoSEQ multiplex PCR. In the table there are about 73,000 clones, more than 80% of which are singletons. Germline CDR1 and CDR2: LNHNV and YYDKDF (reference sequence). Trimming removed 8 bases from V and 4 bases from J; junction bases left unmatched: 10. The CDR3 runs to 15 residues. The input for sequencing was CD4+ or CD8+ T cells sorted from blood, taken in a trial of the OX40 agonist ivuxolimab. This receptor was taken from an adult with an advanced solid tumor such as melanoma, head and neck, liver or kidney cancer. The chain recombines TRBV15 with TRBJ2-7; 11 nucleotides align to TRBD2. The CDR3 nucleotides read TGTGCCACCTCCGGCTTAGCTAGCGGGAGGTACGAGCAGTACTTC. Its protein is CATSGLASGRYEQYF.